Reported below is one T cell receptor beta chain. The data were taken from a study of blood T cell repertoires in COVID-19. Study-level information: The United States, Italy and Spain were the sources of the acute and convalescent COVID-19 samples.

In the original workflow: Amplified reference gene primers provided the basis for estimating nucleated cell counts. The assay was immunoSEQ multiplex PCR, and TCRdb's table has in-frame clones only and misses some. Clone size and the V and J calls come from that table; the DNA yielded D and trimming. The sample lists some 130,000 clones, 84% seen once, with around 13% in the top ten. Germline values: CDR1 SGHAT, CDR2 FQNNGV. The CDR3 is 15 amino acids. V dropped 0 bases and J dropped 9; count of bases not matched to a gene: 6. The clonotype originates from a human donor in a cohort sampled during active COVID-19. The sequenced sample was peripheral blood. This chain connects TRBV11-2 to TRBJ2-1; 9 positions agree with TRBD2. The CDR3 reads CASSLDSAGGLEQFF. The CDR3 DNA follows: TGTGCCAGCAGCTTAGATTCCGCGGGGGGGCTTGAGCAGTTCTTC.